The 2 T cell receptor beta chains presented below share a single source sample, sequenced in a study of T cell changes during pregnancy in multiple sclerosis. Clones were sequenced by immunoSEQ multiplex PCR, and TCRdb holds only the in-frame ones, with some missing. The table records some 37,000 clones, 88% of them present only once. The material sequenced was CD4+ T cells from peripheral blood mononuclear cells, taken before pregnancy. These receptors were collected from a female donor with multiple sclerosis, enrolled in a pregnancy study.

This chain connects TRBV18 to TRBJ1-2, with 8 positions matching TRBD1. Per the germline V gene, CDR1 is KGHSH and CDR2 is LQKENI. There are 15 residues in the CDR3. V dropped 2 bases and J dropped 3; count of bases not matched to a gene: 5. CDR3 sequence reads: CASSPGTGGDYGYTF. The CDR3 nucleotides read TGTGCCAGCTCACCAGGGACAGGAGGGGACTATGGCTACACCTTC. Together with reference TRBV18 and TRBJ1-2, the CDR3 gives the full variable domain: NAGVMQNPRHLVRRRGQEARLRCSPMKGHSHVYWYRQLPEEGLKFMVYLQKENIIDESGMPKERFSAEFPKEGPSILRIQQVVRGDSAAYFCASSPGTGGDYGYTFGSGTRLTVV.

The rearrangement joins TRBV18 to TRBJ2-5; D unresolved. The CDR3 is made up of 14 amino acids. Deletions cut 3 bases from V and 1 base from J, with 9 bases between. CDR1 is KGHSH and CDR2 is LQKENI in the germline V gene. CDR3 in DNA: TGTGCCAGCTCACCGATTGCGGTCCAAGAGACCCAGTACTTC. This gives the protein CASSPIAVQETQYF.